A single sample is the source of the 27 T cell receptor beta chains below, sequenced in a study of T cell repertoires in cytomegalovirus infection. MiXCR was run by TCRdb on the reads, yielding one entry per CDR3 protein. The table records about 450,000 distinct CDR3 sequences, approximately 33% of them present only once. Material for sequencing was PBMCs. These receptor sequences come from a human donor in good health (CMV status not recorded). Some clones in this sample may be carry-over from other donors' samples.

Notes on this clonotype: At one boundary the junction diverges from the germline segment, which might be a read error. The J gene is TRBJ1-5, the V gene TRBV4-1; D gene unclear. Per germline, CDR1 MGHRA and CDR2 YSYEKL. The CDR3 totals 14 residues. CDR3 sequence reads: CASSPGPSNKPQHF. CDR3 coding DNA: TGTGCCAGCAGCCCCGGACCTAGCAATAAGCCCCAGCATTTT.

This clonotype was counted at least ten times. The chain uses TRBV7-9 and TRBJ2-1, with 7 bases aligning to TRBD2. The trim removed 3 bases at V and 2 bases at J, leaving 4 bases unmatched. Germline CDR1 is SEHNR and CDR2 is FQNEAQ (reference sequence). CDR3 length equals 15 residues. The CDR3 protein is CASSFPGLAYNEQFF. The CDR3 DNA reads TGTGCCAGCAGCTTTCCCGGACTAGCCTACAATGAGCAGTTCTTC.

This clonotype was observed a handful of times. The V gene is TRBV7-3, the J gene TRBJ2-1; 9 bases align to TRBD2. Germline CDR1 is SGHTA and CDR2 is FQGTGA. V shed 3 bases, J shed 4 bases, and the junction held 16 bases outside the gene matches. There are 19 residues in the CDR3. The DNA of the CDR3 is TGTGCCAGCAGCTTCTCCTCTGGCGGGGGGGCGACAAATTACAATGAGCAGTTCTTC. Protein: CASSFSSGGGATNYNEQFF. The full variable domain, completed using reference TRBV7-3 and TRBJ2-1, is GAGVSQTPSNKVTEKGKYVELRCDPISGHTALYWYRQSLGQGPEFLIYFQGTGAADDSGLPNDRFFAVRPEGSVSTLKIQRTERGDSAVYLCASSFSSGGGATNYNEQFFGPGTRLTVL.

V usage is TRBV2 and J usage is TRBJ2-2; tentative D call: TRBD2 (6 bases). Germline values: CDR1 SNHLY, CDR2 FYNNEI. V gave up 6 bases and J gave up 0 bases, with 11 bases separating them. The CDR3 covers 15 residues. The CDR3 DNA reads TGTGCCAGCAGGGCGGAGCGGGCGAACACCGGGGAGCTGTTTTTT. Protein sequence: CASRAERANTGELFF.

This clonotype showed up many times. The chain recombines TRBV7-2 with TRBJ1-1; D is possibly TRBD1 (5 bases). V dropped 5 bases and J dropped 5 bases, with 12 bases sitting between them. Germline V gene lookup returns CDR1 SGHTA and CDR2 FQGNSA. This CDR3 contains 13 residues. Here the CDR3 reads CASSLTQGTEAFF. DNA for the CDR3: TGTGCCAGCAGCCTTACCCAGGGTACTGAAGCTTTCTTT.

The genes are TRBV7-9 and TRBJ1-1; D perhaps matches TRBD1 (6 bases). Germline V gene sequence: CDR1 SEHNR, CDR2 FQNEAQ (reference sequence). V lost 3 bases and J lost 5, with 19 bases in between. This CDR3 contains 16 residues. In nucleotides, the CDR3 is TGTGCCAGCAGCTTTTCTGTCGGGGGCCGAGGGACTGAAGCTTTCTTT. It translates to CASSFSVGGRGTEAFF.

The table lists this clonotype with many counts. The chain has TRBV5-8 and TRBJ2-3; 7 bases are shared with TRBD2. Germline V gene sequence: CDR1 SGHTS, CDR2 YDEGEE. This CDR3 is 12 amino acids long. The J segment lost 7 bases and the V segment lost 2 bases, leaving 1 base of the junction unmatched. The CDR3 region has the DNA TGTGCCAGCAGCTTACTAGCGTATACGCAGTATTTT. This gives the protein CASSLLAYTQYF.

This clonotype was recorded a few times. The V and J genes are TRBV7-9 and TRBJ2-7; 7 bases map to TRBD2. The V and J ends lost 2 bases and 2 bases, in that order; junction bases with no gene match: 6. This CDR3 has 15 amino acids. Germline loops: CDR1 SEHNR, CDR2 FQNEAQ (reference sequence). The CDR3 nucleotides read TGTGCCAGCAGCTTACAGGCGGGGGTTACCTACGAGCAGTACTTC. Its protein product is CASSLQAGVTYEQYF.

The CDR3 DNA reads TGTGCCAGCAGCCTAACTAGCGGGGGTCCCTCACCACACCAGTACTTC. This translates into CASSLTSGGPSPHQYF. The chain is built from TRBV6-2 or TRBV6-3 and TRBJ2-5, with 11 bases fitting TRBD2. Germline CDR1 reads MNHEY; CDR2 reads SVGEGT. V lost 6 bases, J lost 10 bases, and 16 bases stayed unmatched. CDR3 size: 16 residues.

V is TRBV6-1 and J is TRBJ1-2, with no clear D. Germline CDR1 is MNHNS and CDR2 is SASEGT. This CDR3 contains 15 residues. Trimming removed 7 bases at V and 4 bases at J, with 19 bases between. CDR3 residues: CASKNRLALIYGYTF. The CDR3 bases are TGTGCCAGCAAAAACCGCCTAGCATTAATCTATGGCTACACCTTC.

The DNA of the CDR3 is TGTGCCAGTAGTGGTTACCGGGACAGGGGCTCCATGAACACTGAAGCTTTCTTT. Amino acids: CASSGYRDRGSMNTEAFF. The genes are TRBV19 and TRBJ1-1, with 10 bases identical to TRBD1. Per the germline V gene, CDR1 is LNHDA and CDR2 is SQIVND (reference sequence). The CDR3 runs to 18 residues. With 5 bases clipped from V and 0 bases from J, the junction kept 12 bases outside the gene matches.

This clonotype was detected a few times. The V gene is TRBV6-6, the J gene TRBJ2-7; unclear D gene. The CDR3 runs 15 residues. V dropped 4 bases and J dropped 2 bases, with 15 bases sitting between them. Germline V gene data show CDR1 as MNHNY and CDR2 as SVGAGI (reference sequence). CDR3 coding DNA: TGTGCCAGCAGTTGGGCGGTTGCCCTCCCCTACGAGCAGTACTTC. Translation: CASSWAVALPYEQYF.

A few counts support this clonotype. This chain links TRBV7-2 with TRBJ2-7, with TRBD2 matching over 9 bases. Germline V CDR1 and CDR2: SGHTA, FQGNSA. V shed 8 bases and J 2 bases; nucleotides not matched to a gene: 10. The CDR3 contains 15 residues. The CDR3 loop reads CASVPGGGGAYEQYF. The CDR3 nucleotides read TGTGCCAGCGTCCCGGGGGGCGGGGGGGCCTACGAGCAGTACTTC. Looking up the rest from reference TRBV7-2 and TRBJ2-7 gives the full variable domain: GAGVSQSPSNKVTEKGKDVELRCDPISGHTALYWYRQSLGQGLEFLIYFQGNSAPDKSGLPSDRFSAERTGGSVSTLTIQRTQQEDSAVYLCASVPGGGGAYEQYFGPGTRLTVT.

The sample holds many counts of this clonotype. The CDR3 region has the DNA TGTGCCAGCAGCTTCGGGGGGGGCCAGCGCCAGATTCAGTACTTC. This gives the protein CASSFGGGQRQIQYF. The chain employs TRBV7-2 and TRBJ2-4; 8 nucleotides align to TRBD2. Losses at the gene ends were 3 bases for V and 10 bases for J; bases not matched to a gene: 11. This CDR3 is built from 15 residues. CDR1 and CDR2 (germline): SGHTA, FQGNSA.

V and J are TRBV5-4 and TRBJ2-5; perhaps TRBD1 as D (6 bases). CDR1 is SGHNT, CDR2 YYREEE, per germline (reference sequence). The CDR3 sequence is 15 residues long. Trimming left V 6 bases short and J 5 bases short, with 20 bases between. CDR3 nucleotides: TGTGCCAGCAACACCGGGACACCGAAGGGGGAGACCCAGTACTTC. Protein product: CASNTGTPKGETQYF.

V gene TRBV19 combines with J gene TRBJ1-1; D is uncertain. Germline V gene lookup returns CDR1 LNHDA and CDR2 SQIVND (reference sequence). This CDR3 region has 15 residues. V lost 1 base and J lost 0, with 9 bases in between. CDR3 protein: CASSIVGVMNTEAFF. The CDR3 DNA sequence: TGTGCCAGTAGTATAGTCGGCGTTATGAACACTGAAGCTTTCTTT.

Many counts were recorded for this clonotype. V and J are TRBV6-5 and TRBJ2-7, with D maybe TRBD1 (5 bases). Trimming stripped 0 bases from V and 2 bases from J, with 11 bases between. Germline V gives CDR1 MNHEY, CDR2 SVGAGI. The CDR3 covers 15 residues. The CDR3 sequence is CASSYSIDSTYEQYF. CDR3 nucleotide sequence: TGTGCCAGCAGTTACTCGATAGACAGCACCTACGAGCAGTACTTC.

CDR3: CASSYMTGGFGDGYTF. In DNA form, the CDR3 reads TGTGCCAGCAGTTACATGACAGGGGGCTTCGGCGATGGCTACACCTTC. This sequence joins TRBV6-5 and TRBJ1-2, with 10 bases that match TRBD1. The V gene's germline CDR1 is MNHEY and CDR2 SVGAGI. The ends lost 2 bases at V and 6 bases at J; junction bases unmatched: 9. The CDR3 has 16 amino acids.

The table lists this clonotype with a few counts. The chain is built from TRBV10-3 and TRBJ1-1; D perhaps matches TRBD1 (5 bases). This CDR3 is built from 16 residues. Germline assignment: CDR1 ENHRY and CDR2 SYGVKD. The ends were cut back, 0 bases at V and 5 bases at J, with 16 bases in the middle. The chain's CDR3 is CAISESGVQLGTEAFF. The CDR3 DNA is TGTGCCATCAGTGAGTCGGGGGTCCAGTTGGGGACTGAAGCTTTCTTT.

This chain connects TRBV18 to TRBJ2-3; the D is unclear. V lost 2 bases, J lost 3 bases, and 9 bases lay in between. The CDR3 contains 14 residues. Germline-derived CDR1 and CDR2 are KGHSH and LQKENI. The DNA for the CDR3 is TGTGCCAGCTCACCAGACTTGGGGACAGATACGCAGTATTTT. Its translation is CASSPDLGTDTQYF. Using reference TRBV18 and TRBJ2-3 for the parts outside the CDR3, the full variable domain is NAGVMQNPRHLVRRRGQEARLRCSPMKGHSHVYWYRQLPEEGLKFMVYLQKENIIDESGMPKERFSAEFPKEGPSILRIQQVVRGDSAAYFCASSPDLGTDTQYFGPGTRLTVL.

The chain recombines TRBV5-5 with TRBJ2-1, with 7 bases fitting TRBD1. Germline V gene sequence: CDR1 SGHKS, CDR2 YYEKEE (reference sequence). V was clipped by 2 bases and J by 11 bases; unmatched bases: 13. The CDR3 is 15 residues long. CDR3 loop: CASSLVSGTVSKQFF. The DNA of the CDR3 is TGTGCCAGCAGCTTAGTTTCCGGGACAGTAAGTAAGCAGTTCTTC.

The J gene is TRBJ2-1, the V gene TRBV3-1, with D unclear. Germline V CDR1 and CDR2: LGHDT, YNNKEL (reference sequence). The CDR3 is made up of 15 amino acids. Deletions cut 3 bases from V and 0 bases from J, with 9 bases between. CDR3 nucleotides: TGTGCCAGCAGCCACTCGGTGAGCTCCTACAATGAGCAGTTCTTC. This sequence encodes CASSHSVSSYNEQFF.

V gene TRBV4-1 combines with J gene TRBJ2-7; either TRBD1 or TRBD2 may supply D (5 bases each). V was cut by 3 bases and J by 2 bases, with 14 bases left in between. CDR3 size: 15 residues. Germline V CDR1 and CDR2: MGHRA, YSYEKL. CDR3 nucleotide sequence: TGCGCCAGCAGCCAGGCCGGGACCTCAGCCTACGAGCAGTACTTC. Translated, it gives CASSQAGTSAYEQYF.

For this clonotype: The junction does not match germline at one end; this may be a read error. The chain recombines TRBV19 with TRBJ2-1, with TRBD2 matching over 10 bases. The V gene's germline CDR1 is LNHDA and CDR2 SQIVND (reference sequence). This CDR3 spans 15 amino acids. CDR3 sequence reads: CASSITSGEYNEPFF. CDR3 coding DNA: TGTGCCAGTAGTATCACTAGCGGGGAGTACAATGAGCCGTTCTTC.

This chain links TRBV11-2 with TRBJ2-3; TRBD2 agrees at 9 bases. This CDR3 comprises 15 residues. The germline V gene has CDR1 SGHAT and CDR2 FQNNGV. J gave up 5 bases and V 4 bases, and 7 bases lay outside the gene matches. CDR3 nucleotides: TGTGCCAGCAGCTCTAGCGGGGTAACGGGAGATACGCAGTATTTT. Amino acid sequence: CASSSSGVTGDTQYF.

This clonotype was found a few times. This sequence joins TRBV24-1 and TRBJ1-1, with no clear D. Trimming cost V 2 bases and J 4 bases, with 7 bases left between them. The CDR3 sequence is 13 residues long. Germline V gene sequence: CDR1 KGHDR, CDR2 SFDVKD. The CDR3 DNA reads TGTGCCACCAGTGATTCGCCACCCACTGAAGCTTTCTTT. Translated: CATSDSPPTEAFF.

This clonotype came up a few times. The V gene is TRBV10-1, the J gene TRBJ1-4; no clear D gene. CDR3 length equals 14 residues. Trimming cost V 2 bases and J 13 bases, with 17 bases left between them. Germline V lookup: CDR1 WNHNN, CDR2 SYGVQD (reference sequence). The DNA for the CDR3 is TGCGCCAGCAGTGAGAATGGCAGACCCGCGCGACTGTTTTTT. Translating it yields CASSENGRPARLFF.